This entry describes one TCR beta chain. This sample was taken from a study of blood T cell repertoires in COVID-19. Whole-study context: Italy, Spain and the United States were the sources of the convalescent and acute COVID-19 samples.

The CDR3 is 14 amino acids. Germline V gives CDR1 SQVTM, CDR2 ANQGSEA. The V end lost 2 bases, the J end lost 7 bases, and 14 bases lay between the germline ends. This table comes from immunoSEQ multiplex PCR, and its TCRdb copy is limited to in-frame clones, with some not included. The data show roughly 52,000 clones, approximately 78% seen once. The rearrangement links TRBV29-1 to TRBJ2-2, with D possibly matching TRBD2 (5 bases). The sequence derives from a human donor in a cohort sampled during active or convalescent COVID-19. Sequences were obtained from peripheral blood. The CDR3: CSVEKPPGGGELFF. In DNA, the CDR3 is TGCAGCGTTGAAAAACCTCCCGGAGGCGGGGAGCTGTTTTTT.